These T cell receptor beta chains were read from a single sample in a study of cytomegalovirus exposure and HLA in healthy donors. Repertoires were generated with immunoSEQ multiplex PCR, while TCRdb's copy carries only in-frame clones and drops some. This sample yields 150,000 or so clones, of which 70% to 90% are seen a single time; 2% to 2.5% belongs to the top ten. The sequencing input was PBMCs. The receptors shown here come from a man over 45 in good health and CMV-seronegative. Both conserved end residues are part of each CDR3. Fields, in order: V gene, J gene, clone size, D gene, CDR3 DNA, CDR3 protein. D genes are given only for firm matches. Rows may omit the clone size; those that give it use once, few, many or a size class.

TRBV11-2,TRBJ1-5,NA,TRBD1,TGTGCCAGCAGGGGGACAGGGGTGGGTCAGCCCCAGCATTTT,CASRGTGVGQPQHF
TRBV28,TRBJ2-7,NA,TRBD2,TGTGCCAGCAGTTTAAGAGGGACTAACTACGAGCAGTACTTC,CASSLRGTNYEQYF
TRBV28,TRBJ2-5,NA,TRBD2,TGTGCCAGCATTTTAGCGGGAGTGGGGGAGACCCAGTACTTC,CASILAGVGETQYF
TRBV18,TRBJ1-1,NA,TRBD1,TGTGCCAGCTCACTGGAGGGACAGGGGGCGACATTCACTGAAGCTTTCTTT,CASSLEGQGATFTEAFF
TRBV27,TRBJ1-6,NA,TRBD1,TGTGCCAGCAGTCCCCCAGACAGGGGGAATTCACCCCTCCACTTT,CASSPPDRGNSPLHF
TRBV28,TRBJ1-2,once,NA,TGTGCCAGCAGAGCGACAGCTAACTATGGCTACACCTTC,CASRATANYGYTF
TRBV19,TRBJ1-5,few,NA,TGTGCCAGTAGTGCGCACTCCGGGACTAGGGATCAGCCCCAGCATTTT,CASSAHSGTRDQPQHF
TRBV28,TRBJ1-6,few,NA,TGTGCCAGCAGTTTACTGTATTCACCCCTCCACTTT,CASSLLYSPLHF
TRBV6-6,TRBJ1-2,NA,TRBD1,TGTGCCAGCAGTTACCTCTGGGACAGGGATAAGGAGGGCTACACCTTC,CASSYLWDRDKEGYTF
TRBV6-1,TRBJ1-4,NA,NA,TGTGCCAGCAGTGCTCTCATCGGTGAGGGTCGGGAAAAACTGTTTTTT,CASSALIGEGREKLFF
TRBV28,TRBJ2-3,NA,NA,TGTGCCAGCAGTCCATCGCTGGGAGTCGATACGCAGTATTTT,CASSPSLGVDTQYF
TRBV6-6,TRBJ1-2,NA,TRBD1,TGTGCCAGCAGTTACGTTCAGGGGGCGTATGGCTACACCTTC,CASSYVQGAYGYTF
TRBV6-4,TRBJ2-3,NA,TRBD1,TGTGCCAGCAGTGAAGGGACAGGGGGTCGCACAGATACGCAGTATTTT,CASSEGTGGRTDTQYF
TRBV7-7,TRBJ2-5,NA,NA,TGTGCTAGCAGCTCGGGACTTAAAGAGACCCAGTACTTC,CASSSGLKETQYF
TRBV7-2,TRBJ2-5,NA,TRBD2,TGTGCCAGCAGCTCAGGAGGACTAGCGGGAGGTGAGACCCAGTACTTC,CASSSGGLAGGETQYF
TRBV18,TRBJ1-1,NA,TRBD1,TGTGCCAGCTCACCGCGACCGTGGACAGGGGCCGACACTGAAGCTTTCTTT,CASSPRPWTGADTEAFF
TRBV28,TRBJ1-4,NA,TRBD1,TGTGCCAGCAGACAGACAGGGGATGGTGAAAAACTGTTTTTT,CASRQTGDGEKLFF
TRBV28,TRBJ1-6,once,NA,TGTGCCAGCAGGAGGGTAAATTCACCCCTCCACTTT,CASRRVNSPLHF
TRBV19,TRBJ1-5,NA,NA,TGTGCCAGTAGTACACTAGGACAGCCTAATCAGCCCCAGCATTTT,CASSTLGQPNQPQHF
TRBV12-5,TRBJ2-7,NA,NA,TGTGCTAGTGCTGGGGGGGGCGCCAAGTGGGCCTACGAGCAGTACTTC,CASAGGGAKWAYEQYF
TRBV28,TRBJ2-7,NA,NA,TGTGCCAGCAGCCCTACAGGGTCCTACGAGCAGTACTTC,CASSPTGSYEQYF
TRBV28,TRBJ1-2,NA,TRBD1,TGTGCCAGCAGTCCTGGACAGGGCTATGGCTACACCTTC,CASSPGQGYGYTF
TRBV6-4,TRBJ2-2,NA,TRBD1,TGTGCCAGCAGTGACTCTGGGACAGGGGCGCTGTTTTTT,CASSDSGTGALFF
TRBV4-2,TRBJ1-4,NA,NA,TGTGCCAGCAGCCAAGATTACAGGAAGGGAAATGAAAAACTGTTTTTT,CASSQDYRKGNEKLFF
TRBV7-8,TRBJ1-2,NA,NA,TGTGCCAGCAGCAATCATCGATCAGGGGCCGGCTACACCTTC,CASSNHRSGAGYTF
TRBV19,TRBJ1-5,NA,TRBD1,TGTGCCAGTAGCGGAGGGACAGGGGTCGGTCAGCCCCAGCATTTT,CASSGGTGVGQPQHF
TRBV28,TRBJ1-2,NA,NA,TGTGCCAGCAGTATCTTGGGGGGGAACTATGGCTACACCTTC,CASSILGGNYGYTF
TRBV27,TRBJ2-5,NA,NA,TGTGCCAGCAGTTTTCGAGTGAGGCTTGGGGGGGGGCCGAGACAAGAGACCCAGTACTTC,CASSFRVRLGGGPRQETQYF
TRBV6-6,TRBJ2-7,NA,NA,TGTGCCAGCGGGAGGGGGGCTTACGAGCAGTACTTC,CASGRGAYEQYF
TRBV6-1,TRBJ2-7,NA,NA,TGTGCCAGCAGTGGGGCACAGGCCCTGGCCGAGCAGTACTTC,CASSGAQALAEQYF
TRBV5-1,TRBJ2-7,once,TRBD1,TGCGCCAGCAGCTTGGATGGGACAGCCACCTACGAGCAGTACTTC,CASSLDGTATYEQYF
TRBV9,TRBJ1-1,NA,TRBD1,TGTGCCAGCAGCGTGGCTAAATGGACAGGGGGCGAGGCTGAAGCTTTCTTT,CASSVAKWTGGEAEAFF
TRBV20-1,TRBJ1-2,NA,NA,TGCAGTGTATCGGGGAACTATGGCTACACCTTC,CSVSGNYGYTF
TRBV28,TRBJ2-6,NA,TRBD2,TGTGCCAGCAGTACCTCGGGGGGCTCTGGGGCCAACGTCCTGACTTTC,CASSTSGGSGANVLTF
TRBV29-1,TRBJ2-1,NA,TRBD2,TGCAGCGTTGGGCGGGGGGCGTACAATGAGCAGTTCTTC,CSVGRGAYNEQFF
TRBV9,TRBJ2-7,NA,TRBD1,TGTGCCAGCAGCGTAGTGGACAGGGGATCCGAGCAGTACTTC,CASSVVDRGSEQYF
TRBV2,TRBJ1-4,NA,TRBD1,TGTGCCAGCAGTCGGGACAGGGATGAAAAACTGTTTTTT,CASSRDRDEKLFF
TRBV25-1,TRBJ2-1,few,NA,TGTGCCAGCAGGGAGGGCTCCTACAATGAGCAGTTCTTC,CASREGSYNEQFF
TRBV27,TRBJ1-2,few,NA,TGTGCCAGCAGTTATCAAGGGACTCCCTCCGGCTACACCTTC,CASSYQGTPSGYTF
TRBV2,TRBJ2-5,NA,NA,TGTGCCAGCAGTGAACTTAAGGGAGTGGAGACCCAGTACTTC,CASSELKGVETQYF
TRBV6-6,TRBJ2-7,NA,TRBD1,TGTGCCAGCGCGACAGGGTCCTTGGAGCAGTACTTC,CASATGSLEQYF
TRBV9,TRBJ2-3,NA,NA,TGTGCCAGCAGCGTAGAGCCCGGGGTTTTGGAAACGCAGTATTTT,CASSVEPGVLETQYF
TRBV9,TRBJ2-3,NA,TRBD2,TGTGCCAGCAGCCCCGACGCCGTAGCGGGAGGGCGTGCGCAGTATTTT,CASSPDAVAGGRAQYF
TRBV7-9,TRBJ2-7,NA,NA,TGTGCCAGCAGCCATGACAGGCTCGAGCAGTACTTC,CASSHDRLEQYF
TRBV27,TRBJ2-1,once,NA,TGTGCCAGCAGTTTATTGGGGGGAAACCAACTCTTC,CASSLLGGNQLF
TRBV29-1,TRBJ2-7,NA,TRBD1,TGCAGCGTTGAAGGGACAGGGGGCTCCTACGAGCAGTACTTC,CSVEGTGGSYEQYF
TRBV5-6,TRBJ2-1,NA,TRBD2,TGTGCCAGCAGCTTGGCACTAGCGGGGGGATACAATGAGCAGTTCTTC,CASSLALAGGYNEQFF
TRBV4-1,TRBJ1-1,few,TRBD1,TGCGCCAGCAGCCCAACAGGGGGCACTGAAGCTTTCTTT,CASSPTGGTEAFF
TRBV7-3,TRBJ1-2,NA,NA,TGTGCCAGCAGCTTTCCTTGGGGACATCCCTCGCAAAAAGATAACTATGGCTACACCTTC,CASSFPWGHPSQKDNYGYTF
TRBV27,TRBJ1-3,once,TRBD1,TGTGCCAGCAGTTTTTCGGGACAGGGTAACACCATATATTTT,CASSFSGQGNTIYF